This T cell receptor beta chain was retrieved from a study of identical twins (dated by TCRdb to 2016 to 2018). Background on the whole study: The study deep-sequenced TCR alpha and beta repertoires from monozygotic twins, unrelated adults of various ages and cord blood to test whether fetal clonotypes persist. To rule out contamination, replicate twin experiments were performed at different times with different library preparation protocols.

General study outcomes and caveats: Because the same donors could not be followed over many years, conclusions were based on cross-sectional statistical analysis. Invariant T cells such as MAIT and iNKT could partly confound zero-insertion analyses, though diverse VJ usage argued against this for most clonotypes. Abundant cord blood beta clonotypes carried fewer insertions; young adult naive repertoires showed a weaker similar trend, while memory repertoires showed none. Out-of-frame TCR alpha sequences shared between twins showed an excess of low generation-probability sequences compared with coincidental sharing between unrelated individuals. Recombination models systematically underestimated out-of-frame TCR alpha sharing in monozygotic twins but agreed with sharing between unrelated individuals. In beta out-of-frame sequences, excess twin sharing was weaker, because having fewer shared sequences lowered the signal-to-noise ratio.

Every donor was a healthy Caucasian. Three unrelated non-twin adults were also sequenced: a male aged 18 to 30, a male aged 50 to 60 and a female aged 50 to 60. Miltenyi CD45RO+ enrichment and human naive T-cell isolation kits were used to isolate memory (CD45RO+) and naive T cells from PBMC. As concerns this clonotype: The target of this receptor is not known. Nothing much larger sits one base from this clone, and base qualities are not available.

The library was obtained by 5' RACE. Sequencing took place on an Illumina HiSeq 2000. A universal primer binding site was added through template switching, and the final cDNA carried a unique molecular identifier so that TCR cDNA molecules could be counted accurately. Specific primers in the conserved constant-segment region were used to synthesize first-strand cDNA for TCR alpha and beta chains. To control for contamination, each cDNA library was double barcoded with a SMART-Mk sample barcode plus Illumina barcodes. Two successive PCR steps introduced TruSeq adapter sequences along with Illumina sample barcodes. The TCR alpha and beta cDNA libraries were sequenced on the Illumina HiSeq platform using custom primers. The source study handled its data this way. MiGEC processed the raw reads to extract unique molecular identifiers, while MiXCR was used to determine the CDR3 positions. For each individual, recombination models were inferred using an EM algorithm with the repgenHMM and IGoR tools. Shared clonotype analysis was performed with the tcR package in R, normalizing sharing by the product of cloneset sizes. To study raw recombination without the effects of thymic and clonal selection, out-of-frame nonproductive sequences were analyzed. TCRdb passed the public sequencing reads through fastp at Q25 and MiXCR, retaining productive beta sequences. For every CDR3 protein sequence, its rows merge into one entry that carries the most common genes and DNA. TCRdb, rather than the study authors, made the V and J calls. Across this sample there are about 690,000 distinct CDR3 sequences, with roughly 6% seen only once. The top ten hold 1.5% to 2% of the sample.

The cysteine opens and the phenylalanine closes a CDR3 of 15 amino acids. Only the CDR3 DNA stays, 45 bases, in frame from base 1. CDR1 is given as SGHRS and CDR2 as YFSETQ, both from the germline V gene. A distance of 15 bases separates the germline ends of V and J, which lose 4 bases and 5 bases respectively. Input material: naive T cells sorted from blood. Reading the label with the study, this specimen's cell subset or site is: cells isolated with a human naive T-cell isolation kit. The rearranged segments are TRBV5-1 and TRBJ1-4, with TRBD1 tentatively as D gene (5 bases match). This receptor was taken from a man aged 18 to 30 in good health. The sequenced DNA: TGCGCCAGCAGCCGGACGGACACAGACAATGAAAAACTGTTTTTT. Translated, it gives CASSRTDTDNEKLFF.